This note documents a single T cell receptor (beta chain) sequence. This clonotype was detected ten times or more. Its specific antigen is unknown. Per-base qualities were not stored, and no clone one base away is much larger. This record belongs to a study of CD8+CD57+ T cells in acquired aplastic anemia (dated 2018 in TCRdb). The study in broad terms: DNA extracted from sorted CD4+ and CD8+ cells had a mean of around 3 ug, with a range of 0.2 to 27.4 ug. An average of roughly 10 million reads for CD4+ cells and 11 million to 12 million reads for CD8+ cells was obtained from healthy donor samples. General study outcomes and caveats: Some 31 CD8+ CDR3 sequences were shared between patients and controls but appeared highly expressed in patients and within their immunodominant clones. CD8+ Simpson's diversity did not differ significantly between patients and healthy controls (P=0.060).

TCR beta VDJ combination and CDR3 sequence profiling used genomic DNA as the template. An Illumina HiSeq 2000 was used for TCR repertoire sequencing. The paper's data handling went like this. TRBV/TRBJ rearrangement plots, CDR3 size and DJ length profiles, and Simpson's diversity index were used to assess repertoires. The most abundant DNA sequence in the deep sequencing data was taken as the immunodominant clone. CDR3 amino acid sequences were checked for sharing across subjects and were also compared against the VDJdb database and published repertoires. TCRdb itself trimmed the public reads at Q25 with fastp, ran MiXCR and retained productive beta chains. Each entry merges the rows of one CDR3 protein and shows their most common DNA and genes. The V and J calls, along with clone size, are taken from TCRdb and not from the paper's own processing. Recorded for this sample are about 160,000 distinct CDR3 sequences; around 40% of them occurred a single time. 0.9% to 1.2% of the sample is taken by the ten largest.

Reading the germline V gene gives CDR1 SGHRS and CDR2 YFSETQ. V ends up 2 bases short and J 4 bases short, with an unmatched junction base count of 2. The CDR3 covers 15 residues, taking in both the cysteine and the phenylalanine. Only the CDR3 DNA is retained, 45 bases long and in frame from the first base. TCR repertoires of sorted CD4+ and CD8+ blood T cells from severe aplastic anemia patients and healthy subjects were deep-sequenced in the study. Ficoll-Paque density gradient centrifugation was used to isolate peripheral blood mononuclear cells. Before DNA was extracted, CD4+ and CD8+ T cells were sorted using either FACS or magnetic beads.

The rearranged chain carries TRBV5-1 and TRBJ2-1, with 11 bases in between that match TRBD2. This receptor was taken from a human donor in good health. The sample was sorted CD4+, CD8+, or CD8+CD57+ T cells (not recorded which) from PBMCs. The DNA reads TGCGCCAGCAGCTTTAGCGGGGGGGGATACAATGAGCAGTTCTTC. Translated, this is CASSFSGGGYNEQFF. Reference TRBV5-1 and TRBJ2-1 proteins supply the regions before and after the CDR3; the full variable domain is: KAGVTQTPRYLIKTRGQQVTLSCSPISGHRSVSWYQQTPGQGLQFLFEYFSETQRNKGNFPGRFSGRQFSNSRSEMNVSTLELGDSALYLCASSFSGGGYNEQFFGPGTRLTVL.